The 18 T cell receptor beta chains in this list originate from one sample, sequenced in a study of blood T cell repertoires in COVID-19. The table came from immunoSEQ multiplex PCR; TCRdb's copy has only in-frame clones and leaves some out. The table includes 160,000 or so clones, roughly 74% detected once. Material: peripheral blood. The receptors stem from a woman of 80 years or more with acute or convalescent COVID-19.

The chain couples TRBV27 to TRBJ1-4; D not certain. The CDR3 contains 15 residues. Germline V gene lookup returns CDR1 MNHEY and CDR2 SMNVEV (reference sequence). Trimming removed 3 bases at V and 7 bases at J, with 15 bases between. In nucleotides, the CDR3 is TGTGCCAGCAGTTTTCGCTCAATGTCTAGTGAAAAACTGTTTTTT. Translated: CASSFRSMSSEKLFF.

The count of this clone is one. The chain carries TRBV6-5 and TRBJ1-2, with 11 bases identical to TRBD1. CDR1 and CDR2 (germline): MNHEY, SVGAGI. The V segment lost 6 bases and the J segment 7 bases; nucleotides outside the gene matches: 7. This CDR3 comprises 14 residues. Here the CDR3 reads CASSRRDRGAGYTF. The CDR3, as DNA: TGTGCCAGCAGCCGCCGGGACAGGGGGGCTGGCTACACCTTC.

This rearrangement joins TRBV7-2 to TRBJ1-6; D is unresolved. Germline V gene lookup returns CDR1 SGHTA and CDR2 FQGNSA. The CDR3 loop spans 12 amino acids. V shed 3 bases and J shed 7 bases, with 4 bases lying between them. The CDR3 spells CASSFANSPLHF. In nucleotides, the CDR3 is TGTGCCAGCAGCTTCGCGAATTCACCCCTCCACTTT.

The rearrangement links TRBV28 to TRBJ1-5, with 9 bases identical to TRBD1. Trimming removed 1 base from V and 5 bases from J; junction bases left unmatched: 9. Germline assignment: CDR1 MDHEN and CDR2 SYDVKM. The CDR3 length is 17 residues. The CDR3 DNA is TGTGCCAGCAGTTTATATCGTAGGGACAGGGAGGATCAGCCCCAGCATTTT. It is translated as CASSLYRRDREDQPQHF.

The CDR3 loop reads CASSLGFQSFSDTQYF. The CDR3 DNA follows: TGCGCCAGCAGCTTGGGGTTCCAGTCCTTTAGCGATACGCAGTATTTT. The chain links TRBV5-1 to TRBJ2-3; D is unclear. Germline CDR1 SGHRS, CDR2 YFSETQ. Trimming pared 0 bases from V and 6 bases from J, leaving 17 bases between. The CDR3 is 16 residues long.

This chain links TRBV28 with TRBJ1-2, with 7 bases fitting TRBD1. Germline V CDR1 and CDR2: MDHEN, SYDVKM. The CDR3 has 14 amino acids. J gave up 4 bases and V 3 bases, and 5 bases lay outside the gene matches. The CDR3 sequence: CASSFRRGFYGYTF. As DNA, the CDR3 is TGTGCCAGCAGTTTTCGCAGGGGGTTCTATGGCTACACCTTC.

The V call is TRBV7-2, the J call TRBJ2-7, with 9 nucleotides matching TRBD1. V dropped 6 bases and J dropped 2; count of bases not matched to a gene: 11. This CDR3 contains 16 residues. Germline V gene sequence: CDR1 SGHTA, CDR2 FQGNSA. The chain's CDR3 is CASRPHVGTGTYEQYF. The CDR3 DNA reads as TGTGCCAGCAGGCCCCACGTAGGGACAGGGACCTACGAGCAGTACTTC.

The chain recombines TRBV28 with TRBJ2-7; TRBD2 might be the D (6 bases). There are 13 residues in the CDR3. The V end was cut by 2 bases, the J end by 5 bases, with 10 bases between. The germline V gene encodes CDR1 MDHEN and CDR2 SYDVKM. CDR3 loop: CASSLAGSNEQYF. The CDR3, as DNA: TGTGCCAGCAGTTTAGCGGGGTCCAACGAGCAGTACTTC.

CDR3 sequence reads: CASTGGWGQVGTGELFF. The DNA of the CDR3 is TGTGCCAGCACGGGGGGCTGGGGACAGGTGGGCACCGGGGAGCTGTTTTTT. J is TRBJ2-2 and V is TRBV27, with a tentative D call TRBD1 (8 bases). Germline V gene data show CDR1 as MNHEY and CDR2 as SMNVEV (reference sequence). CDR3 length: 17 residues. Between the trimmed V and J ends, which lost 7 bases and 4 bases, there was a span of 22 bases.

The rearrangement joins TRBV7-9 to TRBJ2-7; D possibly corresponds to TRBD2 (6 bases). Germline loops: CDR1 SEHNR, CDR2 FQNEAQ (reference sequence). There are 15 residues in the CDR3. The V end lost 7 bases, the J end lost 1 base, and 17 bases lay between the germline ends. CDR3 protein: CASKQEGRGSYEQYF. The DNA of the CDR3 is TGTGCCAGCAAACAGGAGGGCCGAGGATCCTACGAGCAGTACTTC.

The chain couples TRBV10-3 to TRBJ1-1; D is possibly TRBD1 (5 bases). CDR1 and CDR2 (germline): ENHRY, SYGVKD. The CDR3 contains 11 residues. The V gene lost 7 bases and the J gene lost 6 bases, with 9 bases spanning the gap. The CDR3 spells CAIIGDSEAFF. The CDR3 DNA sequence: TGTGCCATCATTGGGGACTCTGAAGCTTTCTTT.

The chain uses TRBV25-1 and TRBJ1-2, with 7 bases aligning to TRBD1. In germline, CDR1 is MGHDK, CDR2 SYGVNS. V gave up 1 base and J gave up 8 bases; unmatched junction bases: 4. CDR3 size: 13 residues. The CDR3 sequence is CASSELNRGGYTF. In DNA form, the CDR3 reads TGTGCCAGCAGTGAATTGAACAGGGGCGGCTACACCTTC.

V is TRBV2 and J is TRBJ1-6, with TRBD1 as a possible D gene (6 bases). Trimming pared 0 bases from V and 10 bases from J, leaving 16 bases between. The CDR3 contains 16 residues. CDR1 SNHLY and CDR2 FYNNEI come from the germline V gene. CDR3 bases: TGTGCCAGCAGTGAAGCGCTTTTGGGGGCCAGGTCACCCCTCCACTTT. It encodes CASSEALLGARSPLHF. The whole variable domain, remainder taken from reference TRBV2 and TRBJ1-6, is EPEVTQTPSHQVTQMGQEVILRCVPISNHLYFYWYRQILGQKVEFLVSFYNNEISEKSEIFDDQFSVERPDGSNFTLKIRSTKLEDSAMYFCASSEALLGARSPLHFGNGTRLTVT.

The chain combines TRBV3-1 (or the pseudogene TRBV3-2) with TRBJ2-3, with 8 positions matching TRBD2. The trim removed 1 base at V and 3 bases at J, leaving 6 bases unmatched. Germline CDR1 is LGHDT and CDR2 is YNNKEL (reference sequence). CDR3 length equals 16 residues. This chain's CDR3 is CASSQAGGGATDTQYF. CDR3 bases: TGTGCCAGCAGCCAAGCGGGGGGGGGAGCGACAGATACGCAGTATTTT.

The V and J genes are TRBV28 and TRBJ1-1; the match to TRBD1 covers 7 bases. Germline CDR1 MDHEN, CDR2 SYDVKM. Unmatched junction bases numbered 15, after V lost 8 bases and J lost 0 bases. The CDR3 spans 17 residues. CDR3 bases: TGTGCCAGCCCGGCCAGGGGGACAGATAAATTGAACACTGAAGCTTTCTTT. Protein: CASPARGTDKLNTEAFF. The full variable domain, completed using reference TRBV28 and TRBJ1-1, is DVKVTQSSRYLVKRTGEKVFLECVQDMDHENMFWYRQDPGLGLRLIYFSYDVKMKEKGDIPEGYSVSREKKERFSLILESASTNQTSMYLCASPARGTDKLNTEAFFGQGTRLTVV.

This clone was detected once. The chain employs TRBV10-3 and TRBJ2-3; the match to TRBD1 covers 7 bases. Germline CDR1 reads ENHRY; CDR2 reads SYGVKD. V dropped 4 bases and J dropped 6; count of bases not matched to a gene: 4. The CDR3 loop spans 13 amino acids. The CDR3 region has the DNA TGTGCCATCAGTGGAGGGGGCGGGGATACGCAGTATTTT. It yields the protein CAISGGGGDTQYF.

CDR3 protein: CASSRRRGDTRDTQYF. DNA of the CDR3: TGTGCCAGCAGCCGCCGCCGGGGGGACACACGGGATACGCAGTATTTT. V and J are TRBV6-2 or TRBV6-3 and TRBJ2-3; tentatively, D is TRBD2 (7 bases). V lost 6 bases and J 6 bases, leaving 22 bases between the germline ends. The CDR3 runs 16 residues. Germline CDR1 MNHEY, CDR2 SVGEGT.

This clone appeared once. The rearrangement joins TRBV2 to TRBJ2-5; TRBD2 matches 13 bases. Germline values: CDR1 SNHLY, CDR2 FYNNEI. The CDR3 sequence is 18 residues long. The ends lost 1 base at V and 4 bases at J; junction bases unmatched: 9. The CDR3: CASSEEASRLAGGETQYF. The CDR3 DNA reads TGTGCCAGCAGTGAAGAGGCCTCGAGACTAGCGGGAGGAGAGACCCAGTACTTC.